One and the same sample provided the 27 T cell receptor beta chains below, sequenced in a study of OX40 agonist ivuxolimab in advanced cancers. Method: immunoSEQ multiplex PCR; TCRdb's copy keeps in-frame clones and lacks some. The sample shows about 95,000 clones, around 85% of them seen only once. This specimen was CD4+ or CD8+ T cells sorted from blood, taken in a trial of the OX40 agonist ivuxolimab. These receptor sequences come from an adult with an advanced solid tumor such as melanoma, head and neck, liver or kidney cancer.

The CDR3 DNA sequence: TGCGCCAGCAGCGGTGGGGGGTTCGGAACAGATACGCAGTATTTT. It is translated as CASSGGGFGTDTQYF. V and J are TRBV5-1 and TRBJ2-3; possibly TRBD2 for D (6 bases). Germline V gene lookup returns CDR1 SGHRS and CDR2 YFSETQ. Trimming took 4 bases from V and 3 from J, leaving 15 bases between them. This CDR3 has 15 residues.

The CDR3 loop reads CACQTGNEKLFF. The DNA for the CDR3 is TGTGCCTGCCAGACAGGGAATGAAAAACTGTTTTTT. The chain is built from TRBV30 and TRBJ1-4, with TRBD1 identical over 7 bases. Per the germline V gene, CDR1 is GTSNPN and CDR2 is SVGIG (reference sequence). Losses at the gene ends were 6 bases for V and 5 bases for J; bases not matched to a gene: 3. The length of the CDR3 is 12 residues.

The V call is TRBV19, the J call TRBJ2-2, with 9 bases matching TRBD2. CDR1 and CDR2 from the germline V gene are LNHDA and SQIVND (reference sequence). This CDR3 is 15 amino acids long. The trim removed 5 bases at V and 2 bases at J, leaving 3 bases unmatched. The CDR3 reads CASSRLAENTGELFF. CDR3 bases: TGTGCCAGTAGTCGACTAGCGGAAAACACCGGGGAGCTGTTTTTT. The variable domain in full, completed from reference TRBV19 and TRBJ2-2, reads DGGITQSPKYLFRKEGQNVTLSCEQNLNHDAMYWYRQDPGQGLRLIYYSQIVNDFQKGDIAEGYSVSREKKESFPLTVTSAQKNPTAFYLCASSRLAENTGELFFGEGSRLTVL.

The genes are TRBV6-5 and TRBJ2-1; 9 positions agree with TRBD1. CDR1 is MNHEY and CDR2 is SVGAGI in the germline V gene. The V gene end was trimmed by 6 bases and the J gene end by 15 bases; junction bases not matched to a gene: 15. The CDR3 contains 14 residues. This chain's CDR3 is CASRLSRDRERPFF. The DNA for the CDR3 is TGTGCCAGCAGATTGTCCCGGGACAGGGAGCGACCGTTCTTC.

DNA for the CDR3: TGTGCCAGCAGCTCCCCGGTTGGGGGAGAGACCCAGTACTTC. Amino acid sequence: CASSSPVGGETQYF. The rearrangement links TRBV5-5 to TRBJ2-5; D possibly matches TRBD1 or TRBD2 (5 bases each). This CDR3 comprises 14 residues. The V gene lost 3 bases and the J gene lost 4 bases, with 13 bases spanning the gap. Germline assignment: CDR1 SGHKS and CDR2 YYEKEE (reference sequence).

This clone was seen a handful of times. The chain combines TRBV11-2 with TRBJ2-5, with D tentatively TRBD1 or TRBD2 (5 bases each). CDR3 length: 13 amino acids. Per the germline V gene, CDR1 is SGHAT and CDR2 is FQNNGV. Trimming removed 3 bases from V and 5 bases from J, with 10 bases in between. CDR3 DNA sequence: TGTGCCAGCAGCTTTGGGACGGAGGAGACCCAGTACTTC. Translation gives CASSFGTEETQYF.

The rearrangement joins TRBV11-2 to TRBJ1-2; TRBD1 matches at 9 bases. From germline, CDR1 is SGHAT and CDR2 FQNNGV. The CDR3 runs 13 residues. The J segment lost 9 bases and the V segment lost 6 bases, leaving 8 bases of the junction unmatched. CDR3 nucleotides: TGTGCCAGCAGGGGACAGGGAGTGGACAGCTACACCTTC. Translating gives CASRGQGVDSYTF.

This rearrangement joins TRBV7-9 to TRBJ2-5; D remains unclear. The germline V gene has CDR1 SEHNR and CDR2 FQNEAQ (reference sequence). Trimming removed 4 bases from V and 1 base from J, with 10 bases in between. The CDR3 runs to 14 residues. The CDR3 DNA sequence: TGTGCCAGCAGCTCCGGGCCCTTCCAAGAGACCCAGTACTTC. Encoded protein: CASSSGPFQETQYF.

This chain links TRBV11-3 with TRBJ1-1; D ambiguous. This CDR3 is built from 11 residues. V was pared by 6 bases and J by 9 bases, with 11 bases between. The germline V gene has CDR1 SGHNT and CDR2 YENEEA. For the CDR3, the DNA is TGTGCCAGCAGACAAGAAGAGAAAGCTTTCTTT. It translates to CASRQEEKAFF.

The chain carries TRBV4-1 and TRBJ2-7, with TRBD2 matching over 12 bases. The CDR3 length is 19 residues. Trimming took 4 bases from V and 6 from J; bases not matched to a gene: 19. Looked up from germline, CDR1 is MGHRA and CDR2 is YSYEKL. The CDR3 DNA follows: TGCGCCAGCAGCCCCTACGGGGGGCCGACTAGCGGGAGTCAGGCCGAGCAGTACTTC. Translation gives CASSPYGGPTSGSQAEQYF.

The rearrangement links TRBV11-1 to TRBJ2-2; 8 bases match TRBD2. This CDR3 has 16 amino acids. V shed 2 bases, J shed 1 base, and the junction held 3 bases outside the gene matches. CDR1 and CDR2 from the germline V gene are SGHAT and FQDESV (reference sequence). CDR3 coding DNA: TGTGCCAGCAGCTTAATTGCGGGAGGGAACACCGGGGAGCTGTTTTTT. It specifies CASSLIAGGNTGELFF. Full variable domain (remainder filled in from reference TRBV11-1 and TRBJ2-2): EAEVAQSPRYKITEKSQAVAFWCDPISGHATLYWYRQILGQGPELLVQFQDESVVDDSQLPKDRFSAERLKGVDSTLKIQPAELGDSAMYLCASSLIAGGNTGELFFGEGSRLTVL.

This clone was seen once. The gene calls are TRBV7-2 and TRBJ2-5; D possibly corresponds to TRBD1 (5 bases). Judging by the DNA end, TRBJ2-7 fits better; the J call may be wrong. Germline V CDR1 and CDR2: SGHTA, FQGNSA. This CDR3 is 13 amino acids long. The CDR3 DNA is TGTGCCAGCGGCCGCCTAGGGGCCTACGAGCAGTACTTC. Translating gives CASGRLGAYEQYF.

The V and J genes are TRBV5-1 and TRBJ1-1; a weak D match, TRBD1 (6 bases). V gave up 1 base and J gave up 5 bases, with 9 bases separating them. Per germline, CDR1 SGHRS and CDR2 YFSETQ. CDR3 length: 13 residues. DNA for the CDR3: TGCGCCAGCAGCTTGCTTCAGGGGACTGAAGCTTTCTTT. Translation gives CASSLLQGTEAFF.

This rearrangement joins TRBV21-1 to TRBJ2-5; the table's TRBD1 call for D was not verified on the DNA. TRBV21-1 is an annotated pseudogene. The CDR3 covers 16 residues. CDR3 sequence (DNA): TGTGCCAGCAGCGATCCGGGACAGGGGATTACGGAGACCCAGTACTTC. Protein: CASSDPGQGITETQYF.

The chain is built from TRBV2 and TRBJ1-2; D unresolved. V was shortened by 8 bases and J by 4 bases, with 14 bases between the two germline ends. The CDR3 is 13 residues long. The germline V gene encodes CDR1 SNHLY and CDR2 FYNNEI. CDR3 in amino acids: CASVAQTSYGYTF. The CDR3 DNA follows: TGTGCCAGCGTAGCACAGACCTCCTATGGCTACACCTTC.

The rearrangement uses TRBV28 and TRBJ1-3; D is undetermined. Per germline, CDR1 MDHEN and CDR2 SYDVKM. The ends were cut back, 7 bases at V and 8 bases at J, with 27 bases in the middle. The CDR3 consists of 17 residues. CDR3 sequence reads: CASTQYLRHRVRDTIYF. The CDR3, as DNA: TGTGCCAGCACCCAATACCTGAGACATCGCGTAAGAGACACCATATATTTT.

The chain recombines TRBV28 with TRBJ2-7; 7 bases are a match to TRBD1. Germline V lookup: CDR1 MDHEN, CDR2 SYDVKM. The CDR3 consists of 14 residues. Germline trimming cut 10 bases from V and 2 bases from J; bases unmatched to any gene: 11. The CDR3 spells CATKTGSAAYEQYF. In DNA, the CDR3 is TGTGCCACGAAGACAGGGTCGGCGGCCTACGAGCAGTACTTC.

The V and J genes are TRBV7-9 and TRBJ2-7; D perhaps matches TRBD1 (7 bases). Trimming cost V 2 bases and J 2 bases, with 10 bases left between them. The CDR3 has 14 residues. Per the germline V gene, CDR1 is SEHNR and CDR2 is FQNEAQ (reference sequence). CDR3 bases: TGTGCCAGCAGCTTACAGGGGGGACCCTACGAGCAGTACTTC. This encodes CASSLQGGPYEQYF.

The chain couples TRBV6-1 to TRBJ2-7; D unresolved. This CDR3 has 14 residues. The germline CDR1 and CDR2 sequences are MNHNS and SASEGT. V dropped 10 bases and J dropped 4 bases, with 20 bases sitting between them. CDR3 region: CATPRQSGGYEQYF. The DNA of the CDR3 is TGTGCCACCCCACGACAATCGGGTGGTTACGAGCAGTACTTC.

V and J are TRBV28 and TRBJ1-2; no clear D gene. The germline V and J ends were trimmed by 7 bases and 7 bases, with 16 bases remaining between them. The germline V gene encodes CDR1 MDHEN and CDR2 SYDVKM. The CDR3 runs to 13 residues. The chain's CDR3 is CASTSFGPGGYTF. For the CDR3, the DNA is TGTGCCAGCACCTCTTTCGGCCCGGGTGGCTACACCTTC.

Only one count was recorded for this clone. This chain uses TRBV19 with TRBJ2-7; 7 positions agree with TRBD1. CDR1 is LNHDA, CDR2 SQIVND, per germline (reference sequence). The CDR3 extends over 14 amino acids. V shed 5 bases and J 0 bases; nucleotides not matched to a gene: 4. The CDR3 spells CASSGTVSSYEQYF. In DNA form, the CDR3 reads TGTGCCAGTAGTGGGACAGTGAGCTCCTACGAGCAGTACTTC.

This chain uses TRBV27 with TRBJ2-1, with a tentative D call TRBD2 (6 bases). CDR1 and CDR2 from the germline V gene are MNHEY and SMNVEV (reference sequence). The CDR3 contains 12 residues. The V gene lost 4 bases and the J gene lost 10 bases, with 11 bases spanning the gap. In DNA, the CDR3 is TGTGCCAGCAGTTCCCAGGGAGGCGAGCAGTTCTTC. It encodes CASSSQGGEQFF.

The chain joins TRBV4-1 to TRBJ2-5; TRBD1 or TRBD2 may be the D gene (5 bases each). CDR3 length equals 17 residues. Germline assignment: CDR1 MGHRA and CDR2 YSYEKL. Trimming pared 4 bases from V and 2 bases from J, leaving 20 bases between. The CDR3 DNA sequence: TGCGCCAGCAGCCCGATGACGTATCGGGACCGTCAAGAGACCCAGTACTTC. The encoded protein is CASSPMTYRDRQETQYF.

The chain couples TRBV11-2 to TRBJ2-7; unclear D gene. Per the germline V gene, CDR1 is SGHAT and CDR2 is FQNNGV. Deletions cut 5 bases from V and 6 bases from J, with 17 bases between. The CDR3 has 14 amino acids. CDR3 sequence reads: CASSVVGSVSEQYF. The CDR3 DNA follows: TGTGCCAGCAGCGTGGTAGGTAGTGTCAGCGAGCAGTACTTC.

The chain is built from TRBV6-1 and TRBJ2-7; 9 bases match TRBD1. Germline V gene data show CDR1 as MNHNS and CDR2 as SASEGT. Trimming cost V 3 bases and J 3 bases; bases outside gene matches: 3. The CDR3 extends over 14 amino acids. The DNA for the CDR3 is TGTGCCAGCAGTGAGGGACAGGGCGGCTACGAGCAGTACTTC. Translation gives CASSEGQGGYEQYF.

The V and J genes are TRBV29-1 and TRBJ1-5, with a tentative D call TRBD1 (5 bases). This CDR3 is 17 amino acids long. Trimming cost V 1 base and J 0 bases, with 16 bases left between them. Germline-derived CDR1 and CDR2 are SQVTM and ANQGSEA. The CDR3 nucleotides are TGCAGCGTTGAAGGAGGGGACTGGTCAAATAGCAATCAGCCCCAGCATTTT. As protein: CSVEGGDWSNSNQPQHF.

This clone was observed a few times. This chain connects TRBV27 to TRBJ2-3, with TRBD2 identical over 7 bases. CDR3 size: 16 residues. CDR1 MNHEY and CDR2 SMNVEV come from the germline V gene (reference sequence). The junction had 8 bases not matched to a gene; V was cut back by 4 bases and J by 1 base. In DNA, the CDR3 is TGTGCCAGCAGTTCCGTCCGGGGGGTGGGCACAGATACGCAGTATTTT. It encodes CASSSVRGVGTDTQYF.